This TCR beta chain comes out of a study of T cell changes during pregnancy in multiple sclerosis (dated by TCRdb to between 2017 and 2020). Describing the broader study: The study examined how the T cell repertoire changed over the course of pregnancy in women with multiple sclerosis.

Libraries were constructed by the immunoSEQ multiplex PCR assay. TCRdb holds this immuneACCESS table with in-frame rearrangements only. Some clones are missing; in checked studies, unresolved V genes explain under half, and the rest has no known cause. This sample gives some 41,000 clones in total; around 90% of them show up just once. Approximately 1.5% of the sample goes to the ten largest clones. Regarding this clone: There is no known antigen for this receptor. It has no much larger one-base neighbor in the sample; base qualities were not kept.

V sheds 7 bases and J sheds 3 bases, leaving 17 bases between their ends. There are 15 amino acids in the CDR3, from cysteine to phenylalanine inclusive. Here the CDR3 DNA is all that survives: 45 bases in frame from base 1. CDR1 and CDR2 (MNHNY, SVGAGI) derive from the germline V gene (reference sequence). Material for sequencing was PBMCs (not recorded whether the cells were cultured). The chain is encoded by TRBV6-6 joined to TRBJ2-3, with the D call tentatively TRBD1 or TRBD2, each fitting 5 bases. The receptor's source is a female donor with multiple sclerosis, enrolled in a pregnancy study. The CDR3 here reads CASTGPGTGTDTQYF. The nucleotide sequence reads as follows: TGTGCCAGCACAGGGCCCGGGACGGGAACAGATACGCAGTATTTT.